This T cell receptor beta chain derives from a study of vaccination and CD4 T cells after COVID-19. Looking at the study overall: The post-COVID samples were taken a median roughly 98 days after diagnosis, anywhere from 35 to 161.

Notes on this clonotype: Its antigen remains unknown.

The study sequenced cultured CD4+ T cell DNA using the Oncomine TCR Beta short-read assay. After culture, CD4+ T cells served as the source for genomic DNA extraction. TCRdb used MiXCR to reprocess the PCR reads, holding one entry per CDR3 protein. This repertoire shows 12,000 or so distinct CDR3 sequences, around 60% found once; its top ten account for over 14%. Sample treatment: approximately 9-day PBMC culture with coronavirus spike peptide pools or control peptides (ViraFEST assay). This CDR3 contains 14 residues. CDR1 is DFQATT and CDR2 is SNEGSKA in the germline V gene (reference sequence). Trimming removed 3 bases from V and 5 bases from J; junction bases left unmatched: 4.

The clonotype originates from a human donor who had recovered from COVID-19. Sequencing was done on a sample of CD4+ T cells from blood, cultured in vitro. V usage is TRBV20-1 and J usage is TRBJ2-4; 10 nucleotides agree with TRBD2. This CDR3 reads CSARKTSGQNIQYF. CDR3 nucleotides: TGCAGTGCTAGGAAGACTAGCGGGCAAAACATTCAGTACTTC.